What follows are 32 T cell receptor beta chains derived from one specimen sequenced in a study of blood T cell repertoires in COVID-19. TCRdb's table, derived via immunoSEQ multiplex PCR, lists solely in-frame clones and lacks some. The sample yields around 250,000 clones, around 89% seen once. Material: PBMCs or T cells enriched from blood (not recorded which). These receptors were obtained from a woman in her 30s who had recovered from COVID-19.

V and J are TRBV7-9 and TRBJ1-3; weak D call: TRBD1 (6 bases). Germline CDR1 and CDR2: SEHNR and FQNEAQ (reference sequence). The V and J ends lost 4 bases and 0 bases respectively, with 10 bases between them. This CDR3 spans 15 amino acids. The CDR3: CASSSTGLSGNTIYF. The CDR3 coding sequence is TGTGCCAGCAGCTCGACAGGCCTCTCTGGAAACACCATATATTTT.

The count of this clone is one. The chain uses TRBV3-1 (or the pseudogene TRBV3-2) and TRBJ1-4, with TRBD1 matching over 7 bases. Germline-derived CDR1 and CDR2 are LGHDT and YNNKEL (reference sequence). This CDR3 is built from 15 residues. Losses at the gene ends were 6 bases for V and 8 bases for J; bases not matched to a gene: 12. The DNA of the CDR3 is TGTGCCAGCAGTCCTGAGACAGGGATGAGGGAAAAACTGTTTTTT. Protein product: CASSPETGMREKLFF.

The genes are TRBV10-3 and TRBJ1-1, with 8 bases that match TRBD1. CDR1 is ENHRY, CDR2 SYGVKD, per germline. The CDR3 extends over 16 amino acids. Trimming cost V 4 bases and J 0 bases; bases outside gene matches: 7. The CDR3 loop reads CAISGHDRGLNTEAFF. The CDR3 DNA reads as TGTGCCATCAGTGGACACGACAGGGGATTGAACACTGAAGCTTTCTTT.

The V and J genes are TRBV9 and TRBJ2-4, with D perhaps TRBD1 (5 bases). Germline V CDR1 and CDR2: SGDLS, YYNGEE. The germline V and J ends were trimmed by 1 base and 5 bases, with 7 bases remaining between them. The CDR3 is made up of 13 amino acids. The CDR3 sequence is CASSVSRENIQYF. The DNA for the CDR3 is TGTGCCAGCAGCGTAAGCAGGGAAAACATTCAGTACTTC.

The V gene is TRBV4-3, the J gene TRBJ1-1, with TRBD1 as a possible D gene (6 bases). The V gene's germline CDR1 is LGHNA and CDR2 YSLEER. The CDR3 consists of 15 residues. The V end lost 3 bases, the J end lost 1 base, and 12 bases lay between the germline ends. Written as DNA, the CDR3 is TGCGCCAGCAGCCAGGCACAGGGTCGGAACACTGAAGCTTTCTTT. Protein product: CASSQAQGRNTEAFF.

This chain links TRBV4-2 with TRBJ2-3, with TRBD2 matching over 12 bases. This CDR3 spans 19 amino acids. J lost 3 bases, V lost 0 bases, and 10 bases had no gene match. Germline V gene data show CDR1 as LGHNA and CDR2 as YNFKEQ. CDR3 sequence reads: CASSQDRASGRARTDTQYF. For the CDR3, the DNA is TGTGCCAGCAGCCAAGATAGGGCTAGCGGGAGGGCAAGAACAGATACGCAGTATTTT.

The rearrangement joins TRBV28 to TRBJ2-1; 10 bases map to TRBD2. This CDR3 comprises 17 residues. After removal of 1 base from V and 7 bases from J, the junction contained 10 bases not matched to a gene. From germline, CDR1 is MDHEN and CDR2 SYDVKM. CDR3: CASSLYSGLAGENEQFF. DNA for the CDR3: TGTGCCAGCAGTTTATATTCAGGGCTAGCGGGAGAAAATGAGCAGTTCTTC.

V is TRBV20-1 and J is TRBJ1-5, with D unclear. From germline, CDR1 is DFQATT and CDR2 SNEGSKA (reference sequence). This CDR3 contains 14 residues. Between the trimmed V and J ends, which lost 3 bases and 0 bases, there was a span of 9 bases. CDR3 sequence: CSASWQYSNQPQHF. The CDR3 DNA reads TGCAGTGCTAGTTGGCAGTATAGCAATCAGCCCCAGCATTTT.

This chain links TRBV25-1 with TRBJ1-5; 9 bases agree with TRBD1. V lost 8 bases, J lost 1 base, and 6 bases stayed unmatched. Germline values: CDR1 MGHDK, CDR2 SYGVNS. The CDR3 loop spans 15 amino acids. The DNA of the CDR3 is TGTGCCAGCGGGGACAGGGTTGGGAGCAATCAGCCCCAGCATTTT. Translating it yields CASGDRVGSNQPQHF.

The V and J genes are TRBV7-9 and TRBJ1-2; TRBD1 might be the D (6 bases). Trimming removed 5 bases from V and 0 bases from J, with 16 bases in between. CDR1 is SEHNR, CDR2 FQNEAQ, per germline (reference sequence). CDR3 size: 16 residues. CDR3 DNA sequence: TGTGCCAGCAGCCAAACAGGGCCGGCCTCTAACTATGGCTACACCTTC. Its protein product is CASSQTGPASNYGYTF.

The chain links TRBV28 to TRBJ1-2; 8 bases align to TRBD1. The CDR3 is made up of 13 amino acids. J was trimmed by 4 bases and V by 8 bases; bases with no gene match: 6. Germline CDR1 is MDHEN and CDR2 is SYDVKM. Here the CDR3 DNA reads TGTGCCAGCCTCGAGGACAGGGTCTATGGCTACACCTTC. This codes for CASLEDRVYGYTF.

The J gene is TRBJ1-4, the V gene TRBV27, with 7 bases aligning to TRBD1. The V gene end was trimmed by 8 bases and the J gene end by 5 bases; junction bases not matched to a gene: 5. The CDR3 extends over 13 amino acids. CDR1 and CDR2 (germline): MNHEY, SMNVEV (reference sequence). The CDR3, as DNA: TGTGCCAGCGCAGGGACAGCGAATGAAAAACTGTTTTTT. This sequence encodes CASAGTANEKLFF.

This rearrangement joins TRBV28 to TRBJ2-7; maybe TRBD2 (6 bases). CDR1 is MDHEN, CDR2 SYDVKM, per germline. The CDR3 is 13 amino acids. With 4 bases removed from V and 4 bases from J, the gap between germline ends came to 11 bases. The DNA of the CDR3 is TGTGCCAGCAGTTCCAGGGACTTATACGAGCAGTACTTC. Translating gives CASSSRDLYEQYF.

The chain has TRBV4-1 and TRBJ2-7; TRBD2 aligns across 7 bases. This CDR3 is 15 amino acids long. The germline V gene has CDR1 MGHRA and CDR2 YSYEKL. The V segment lost 3 bases and the J segment 3 bases; nucleotides outside the gene matches: 8. The CDR3 reads CASSHAQRGIYEQYF. CDR3 DNA: TGCGCCAGCAGCCATGCCCAGCGGGGAATCTACGAGCAGTACTTC.

This clone was seen more than once but under ten times. The chain carries TRBV18 and TRBJ2-7; D call uncertain. CDR1 and CDR2 from the germline V gene are KGHSH and LQKENI. The germline V and J ends were trimmed by 0 bases and 1 base, with 10 bases remaining between them. This CDR3 is 15 amino acids long. This CDR3 is CASSPPMGQSYEQYF. CDR3 coding DNA: TGTGCCAGCTCACCACCTATGGGCCAGTCCTACGAGCAGTACTTC.

The chain uses TRBV7-9 and TRBJ1-1; maybe TRBD1 (6 bases). CDR3 length: 15 residues. Trimming removed 4 bases at V and 2 bases at J, with 14 bases between. Germline V CDR1 and CDR2: SEHNR, FQNEAQ (reference sequence). The CDR3 coding sequence is TGTGCCAGCAGCTGGGAAGGGACACTCAACACTGAAGCTTTCTTT. Translated: CASSWEGTLNTEAFF.

The V gene is TRBV30, the J gene TRBJ1-5; D not certain. Trimming shortened V by 1 base and J by 0 bases, and 7 bases separated the two germline ends. CDR1 is GTSNPN, CDR2 SVGIG, per germline (reference sequence). CDR3 size: 14 residues. DNA for the CDR3: TGTGCCTGGAGTGGGACTTATAGCAATCAGCCCCAGCATTTT. Translated, it gives CAWSGTYSNQPQHF.

This chain links TRBV12-3 or TRBV12-4 with TRBJ1-1; possibly TRBD1 for D (6 bases). Trimming stripped 6 bases from V and 5 bases from J, with 10 bases between. The CDR3 extends over 12 amino acids. CDR3 sequence reads: CASRRGGTEAFF. The CDR3 DNA is TGTGCCAGCAGGAGGGGGGGAACTGAAGCTTTCTTT.

In this sample, this clone turned up a few times. The V and J genes are TRBV11-2 and TRBJ1-1; D perhaps matches TRBD1 (5 bases). V was clipped by 4 bases and J by 4 bases, with 13 bases between them. The CDR3 is made up of 14 amino acids. Germline assignment: CDR1 SGHAT and CDR2 FQNNGV. The CDR3 loop reads CASSSVTAGTEAFF. The CDR3, as DNA: TGTGCCAGCAGCTCCGTGACAGCTGGCACTGAAGCTTTCTTT.

In DNA, the CDR3 is TGTGCCACCAGTGACCATGGGACAGGGGTAAATCAGCCCCAGCATTTT. Encoded protein: CATSDHGTGVNQPQHF. The rearrangement joins TRBV24-1 to TRBJ1-5; 10 bases map to TRBD1. This CDR3 is 16 amino acids long. Germline values: CDR1 KGHDR, CDR2 SFDVKD. After removal of 4 bases from V and 4 bases from J, the junction contained 6 bases not matched to a gene.

The rearrangement uses TRBV15 and TRBJ2-5; no reliable D call. Germline V gene data show CDR1 as LNHNV and CDR2 as YYDKDF (reference sequence). This CDR3 spans 19 amino acids. V was cut by 3 bases and J by 4 bases, with 27 bases left in between. The DNA for the CDR3 is TGTGCCACCAGCAGCCCAACACCCTCGCTAGTTGAAAATTCAGAGACCCAGTACTTC. It encodes CATSSPTPSLVENSETQYF.

CDR3: CSARKEGAFF. CDR3 coding DNA: TGCAGTGCTAGGAAAGAGGGAGCTTTCTTT. V gene TRBV20-1 combines with J gene TRBJ1-1; no definite D call. The germline V gene encodes CDR1 DFQATT and CDR2 SNEGSKA (reference sequence). V gave up 3 bases and J gave up 10 bases, with 9 bases separating them. There are 10 residues in the CDR3.

This clone was recorded only once. The gene calls are TRBV13 and TRBJ1-1; D possibly corresponds to TRBD1 (5 bases). The V gene's germline CDR1 is PRHDT and CDR2 FYEKMQ (reference sequence). Trimming cost V 3 bases and J 6 bases, with 23 bases left between them. The length of the CDR3 is 17 residues. CDR3 DNA: TGTGCCAGCAGCTTCCAGACAGTCGGGGGGATCCGGCCTGAAGCTTTCTTT. This codes for CASSFQTVGGIRPEAFF.

The V and J genes are TRBV28 and TRBJ2-1, with 8 bases lining up with TRBD1. Germline V CDR1 and CDR2: MDHEN, SYDVKM. The CDR3 runs 15 residues. Germline trimming cut 5 bases from V and 8 bases from J; bases unmatched to any gene: 11. The CDR3 DNA reads as TGTGCCAGCAGTCCGCACGGACAGGGTAGCGATGAGCAGTTCTTC. Its translation: CASSPHGQGSDEQFF. The variable domain in full, with the rest retrieved from reference TRBV28 and TRBJ2-1, is DVKVTQSSRYLVKRTGEKVFLECVQDMDHENMFWYRQDPGLGLRLIYFSYDVKMKEKGDIPEGYSVSREKKERFSLILESASTNQTSMYLCASSPHGQGSDEQFFGPGTRLTVL.

The chain joins TRBV5-1 to TRBJ2-2; a possible D gene is TRBD1 (6 bases). V dropped 4 bases and J dropped 6 bases, with 16 bases sitting between them. The CDR3 covers 15 residues. Germline lookup yields CDR1 SGHRS and CDR2 YFSETQ. The chain's CDR3 is CASSLRTDGPGELFF. CDR3 DNA sequence: TGCGCCAGCAGCCTGCGGACAGACGGGCCCGGGGAGCTGTTTTTT.

The chain recombines TRBV18 with TRBJ2-5; 7 nucleotides align to TRBD1. CDR3 length equals 18 residues. J was trimmed by 4 bases and V by 5 bases; bases with no gene match: 19. CDR1 is KGHSH, CDR2 LQKENI, per germline. CDR3 sequence: CASSSNRGERVPGETQYF. The CDR3 DNA follows: TGTGCCAGCTCATCCAACAGGGGAGAGAGGGTACCGGGAGAGACCCAGTACTTC.

The gene calls are TRBV4-2 and TRBJ1-4; TRBD1 matches 8 bases. CDR1 and CDR2 from the germline V gene are LGHNA and YNFKEQ. The CDR3 has 14 amino acids. With 4 bases clipped from V and 7 bases from J, the junction kept 5 bases outside the gene matches. The chain's CDR3 is CASSPGTGLEKLFF. CDR3 bases: TGTGCCAGCAGCCCAGGGACAGGCCTTGAAAAACTGTTTTTT.

The chain is built from TRBV27 and TRBJ1-1; a weak D match, TRBD1 (6 bases). The CDR3 runs to 15 residues. Deletions cut 5 bases from V and 7 bases from J, with 20 bases between. CDR1 and CDR2 (germline): MNHEY, SMNVEV (reference sequence). CDR3 coding DNA: TGTGCCAGCAGTCCAATTCCGGGACACAAAATTGAAGCTTTCTTT. It yields the protein CASSPIPGHKIEAFF.

This chain uses TRBV28 with TRBJ1-2; 7 nucleotides agree with TRBD1. The CDR3 length is 14 residues. The V gene end was trimmed by 8 bases and the J gene end by 3 bases; junction bases not matched to a gene: 9. The germline V gene has CDR1 MDHEN and CDR2 SYDVKM. CDR3 residues: CASYAPGQHYGYTF. The DNA for the CDR3 is TGTGCCAGCTACGCTCCGGGACAGCACTATGGCTACACCTTC.

This clone was seen a few times. The chain's CDR3 is CASSTRNTEAFF. The CDR3 DNA follows: TGTGCCAGCTCGACAAGGAACACTGAAGCTTTCTTT. The chain couples TRBV19 to TRBJ1-1; D is uncertain. This CDR3 region has 12 residues. Germline CDR1 and CDR2: LNHDA and SQIVND (reference sequence). V shed 9 bases and J shed 1 base, with 9 bases lying between them.

The V and J genes are TRBV11-2 and TRBJ1-3; no reliable D call. CDR3 length equals 14 residues. Germline loops: CDR1 SGHAT, CDR2 FQNNGV. Trimming took off 2 bases at V and 2 bases at J, with 7 bases between the two ends. The CDR3, as DNA: TGTGCCAGCAGCTTACCGAGTCCTGGAAACACCATATATTTT. Protein product: CASSLPSPGNTIYF.

The V gene is TRBV7-2, the J gene TRBJ2-5; 9 bases line up with TRBD1. This CDR3 has 14 amino acids. Germline loops: CDR1 SGHTA, CDR2 FQGNSA. V was clipped by 6 bases and J by 1 base; unmatched bases: 3. The CDR3 protein is CASSQGQGQETQYF. In DNA, the CDR3 is TGTGCCAGCAGTCAGGGACAGGGCCAAGAGACCCAGTACTTC. Variable domain in full (rest from reference TRBV7-2 and TRBJ2-5): GAGVSQSPSNKVTEKGKDVELRCDPISGHTALYWYRQSLGQGLEFLIYFQGNSAPDKSGLPSDRFSAERTGGSVSTLTIQRTQQEDSAVYLCASSQGQGQETQYFGPGTRLLVL.